What follows describes a single T cell receptor (beta chain). Antigen unknown. This entry comes from a study of OX40 agonist ivuxolimab in advanced cancers. About the study: Patients received the agonistic anti-OX40 (CD134) antibody ivuxolimab. General observations from the study: At 0.1 to 3.0 mg/kg and by week 6, CD4+ and CD8+ T cells in the blood had expanded clonally.

Sequencing was performed with immunoSEQ multiplex PCR; in TCRdb, only in-frame clones are kept and a portion is missing. The repertoire has 60,000 to 85,000 clones, approximately 90% of them found once; the top ten carry 6.5% to 9.5%. This TCR came from an adult with an advanced solid tumor such as melanoma, head and neck, liver or kidney cancer. The starting material was CD4+ or CD8+ T cells sorted from blood, obtained in a trial of the OX40 agonist ivuxolimab.

CDR3 residues: CASSLGAYEQYF. The CDR3 bases are TGTGCCAGCAGCTTAGGTGCGTACGAGCAGTACTTC. This chain links TRBV5-6 with TRBJ2-7, with D uncertain. The V gene's germline CDR1 is SGHDT and CDR2 YYEEEE. V dropped 2 bases and J dropped 4 bases, with 7 bases sitting between them. This CDR3 has 12 amino acids.